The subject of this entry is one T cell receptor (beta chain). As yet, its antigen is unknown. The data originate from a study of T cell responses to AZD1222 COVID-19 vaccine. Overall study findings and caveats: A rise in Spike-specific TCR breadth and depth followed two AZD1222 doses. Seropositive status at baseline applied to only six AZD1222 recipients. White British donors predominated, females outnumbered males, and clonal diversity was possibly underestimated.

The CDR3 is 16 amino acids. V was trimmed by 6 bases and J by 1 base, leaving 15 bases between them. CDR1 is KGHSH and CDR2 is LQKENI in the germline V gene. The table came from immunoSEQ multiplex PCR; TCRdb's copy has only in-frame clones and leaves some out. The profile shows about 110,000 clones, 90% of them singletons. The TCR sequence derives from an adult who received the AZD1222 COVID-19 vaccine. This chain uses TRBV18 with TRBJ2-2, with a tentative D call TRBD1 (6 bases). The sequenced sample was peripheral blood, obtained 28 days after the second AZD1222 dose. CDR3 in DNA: TGTGCCAGCTCCCGTGACGGGACACTGAACACCGGGGAGCTGTTTTTT. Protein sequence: CASSRDGTLNTGELFF.